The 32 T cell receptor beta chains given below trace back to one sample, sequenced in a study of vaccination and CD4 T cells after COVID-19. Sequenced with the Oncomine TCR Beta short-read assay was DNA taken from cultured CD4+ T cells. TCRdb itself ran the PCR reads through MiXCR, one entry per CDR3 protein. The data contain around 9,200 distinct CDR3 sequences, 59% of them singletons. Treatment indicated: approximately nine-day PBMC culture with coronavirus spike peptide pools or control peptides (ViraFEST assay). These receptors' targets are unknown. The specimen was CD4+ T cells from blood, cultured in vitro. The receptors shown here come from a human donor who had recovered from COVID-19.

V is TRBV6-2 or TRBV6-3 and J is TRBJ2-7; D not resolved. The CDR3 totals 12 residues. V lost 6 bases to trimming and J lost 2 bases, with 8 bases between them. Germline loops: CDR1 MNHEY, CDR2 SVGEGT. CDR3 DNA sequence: TGTGCCAGCAGGCATTATACCTACGAGCAGTACTTC. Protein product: CASRHYTYEQYF.

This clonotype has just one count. The CDR3 DNA is TGTGCCACCCTCAATAGGGAGCACTCCTACGAGCAGTACTTC. Protein product: CATLNREHSYEQYF. The V call is TRBV15, the J call TRBJ2-7; perhaps TRBD2 as D (5 bases). V was cut by 8 bases and J by 0 bases, with 14 bases left in between. The germline gives CDR1 LNHNV, CDR2 YYDKDF (reference sequence). The CDR3 sequence is 14 residues long.

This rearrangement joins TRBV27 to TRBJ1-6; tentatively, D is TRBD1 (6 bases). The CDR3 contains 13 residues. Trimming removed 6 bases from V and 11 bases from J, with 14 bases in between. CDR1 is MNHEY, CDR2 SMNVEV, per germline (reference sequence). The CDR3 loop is CASSVRQVAPLHF. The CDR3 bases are TGTGCCAGCAGCGTTAGACAGGTCGCACCCCTCCACTTT.

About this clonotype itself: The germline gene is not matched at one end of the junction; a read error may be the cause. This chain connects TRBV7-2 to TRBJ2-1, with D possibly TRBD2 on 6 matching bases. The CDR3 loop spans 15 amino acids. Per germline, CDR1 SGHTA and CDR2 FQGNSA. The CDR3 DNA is TGTGCCAGCAGCTTAGACCGGGACTCCCACAATGAGCAGTTCTTC. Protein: CASSLDRDSHNEQFF.

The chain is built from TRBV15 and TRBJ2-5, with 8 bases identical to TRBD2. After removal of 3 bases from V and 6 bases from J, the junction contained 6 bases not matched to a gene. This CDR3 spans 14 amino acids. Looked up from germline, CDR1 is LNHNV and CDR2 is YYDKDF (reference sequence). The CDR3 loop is CATSRPGRVKTQYF. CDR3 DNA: TGTGCCACCAGCAGGCCCGGGAGGGTAAAGACCCAGTACTTC. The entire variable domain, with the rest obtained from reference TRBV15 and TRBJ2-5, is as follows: DAMVIQNPRYQVTQFGKPVTLSCSQTLNHNVMYWYQQKSSQAPKLLFHYYDKDFNNEADTPDNFQSRRPNTSFCFLDIRSPGLGDTAMYLCATSRPGRVKTQYFGPGTRLLVL.

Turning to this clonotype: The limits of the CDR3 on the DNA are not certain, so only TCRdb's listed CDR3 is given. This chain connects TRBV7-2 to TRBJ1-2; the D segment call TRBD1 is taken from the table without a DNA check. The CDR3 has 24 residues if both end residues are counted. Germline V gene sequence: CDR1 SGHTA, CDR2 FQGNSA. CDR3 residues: CASTNQTSMYLCASRSSTGDGYTF.

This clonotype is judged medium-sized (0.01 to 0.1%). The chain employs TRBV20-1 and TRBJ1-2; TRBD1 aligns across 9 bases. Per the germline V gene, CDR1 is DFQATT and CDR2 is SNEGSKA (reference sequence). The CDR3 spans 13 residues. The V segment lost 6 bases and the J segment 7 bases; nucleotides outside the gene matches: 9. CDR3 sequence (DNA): TGCAGTGCCCTAGCACAGGGGGCGGTTGGCTACACCTTC. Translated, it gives CSALAQGAVGYTF.

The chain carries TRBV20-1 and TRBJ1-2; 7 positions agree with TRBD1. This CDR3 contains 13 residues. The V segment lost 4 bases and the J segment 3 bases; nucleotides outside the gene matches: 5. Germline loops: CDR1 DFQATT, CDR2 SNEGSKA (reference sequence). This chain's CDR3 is CSATSQGDYGYTF. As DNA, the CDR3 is TGCAGTGCTACGAGTCAGGGGGACTATGGCTACACCTTC.

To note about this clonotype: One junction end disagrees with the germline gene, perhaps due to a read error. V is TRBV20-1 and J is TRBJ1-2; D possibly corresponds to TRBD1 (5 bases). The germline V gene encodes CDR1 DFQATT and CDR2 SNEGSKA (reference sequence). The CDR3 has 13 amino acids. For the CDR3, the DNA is TGCAGTGCTAGCCCCTCAGCCAGGCAGGGCTACGCCTTC. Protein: CSASPSARQGYAF.

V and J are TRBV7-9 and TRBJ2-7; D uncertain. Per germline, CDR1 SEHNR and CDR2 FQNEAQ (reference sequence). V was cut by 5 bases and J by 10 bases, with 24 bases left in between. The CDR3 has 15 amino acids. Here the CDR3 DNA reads TGTGCCAGCAGCACCCCCTTAGCACGTTCCTTCGGACAGTACTTC. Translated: CASSTPLARSFGQYF.

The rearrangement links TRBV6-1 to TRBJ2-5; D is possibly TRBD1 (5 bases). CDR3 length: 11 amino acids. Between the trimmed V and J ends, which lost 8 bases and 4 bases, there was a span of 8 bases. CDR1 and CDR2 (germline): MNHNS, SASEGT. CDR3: CASGATETQYF. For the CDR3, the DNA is TGTGCCAGCGGGGCTACAGAGACCCAGTACTTC.

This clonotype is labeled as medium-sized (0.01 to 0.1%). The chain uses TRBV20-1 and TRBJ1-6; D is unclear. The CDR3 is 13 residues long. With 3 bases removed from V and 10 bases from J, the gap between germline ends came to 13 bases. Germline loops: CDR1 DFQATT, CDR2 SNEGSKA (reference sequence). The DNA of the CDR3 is TGCAGTGCTAGGGGAGGGTTTGGGTCACCCCTCCACTTT. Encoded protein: CSARGGFGSPLHF.

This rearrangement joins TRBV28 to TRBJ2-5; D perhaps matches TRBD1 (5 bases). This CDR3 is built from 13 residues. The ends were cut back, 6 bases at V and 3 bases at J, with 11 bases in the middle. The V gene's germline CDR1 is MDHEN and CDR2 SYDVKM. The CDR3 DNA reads TGTGCCAGCAGCTGGGGCGTAAAAGAGACCCAGTACTTC. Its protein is CASSWGVKETQYF.

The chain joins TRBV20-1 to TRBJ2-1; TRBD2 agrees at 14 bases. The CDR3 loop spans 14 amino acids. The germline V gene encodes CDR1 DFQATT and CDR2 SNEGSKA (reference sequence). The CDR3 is CSAQTSGRGNEQFF. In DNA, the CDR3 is TGCAGCGCCCAGACTAGCGGGAGGGGTAATGAGCAGTTCTTC.

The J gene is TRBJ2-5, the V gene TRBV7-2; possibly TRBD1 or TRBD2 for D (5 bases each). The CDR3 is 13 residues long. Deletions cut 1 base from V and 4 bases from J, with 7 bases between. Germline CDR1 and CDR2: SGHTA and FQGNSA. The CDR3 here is CASSLGGRETQYF. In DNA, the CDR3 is TGTGCCAGCAGCTTAGGGGGGAGAGAGACCCAGTACTTC.

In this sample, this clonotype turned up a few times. The CDR3 here is CSAAWEGRETQYF. CDR3 DNA sequence: TGCAGTGCAGCTTGGGAGGGCCGGGAGACCCAGTACTTC. The chain uses TRBV20-1 and TRBJ2-5, with 7 positions matching TRBD2. The CDR3 length is 13 residues. With V trimmed by 6 bases and J by 5 bases, 9 bases remained unmatched. Germline CDR1 DFQATT, CDR2 SNEGSKA (reference sequence).

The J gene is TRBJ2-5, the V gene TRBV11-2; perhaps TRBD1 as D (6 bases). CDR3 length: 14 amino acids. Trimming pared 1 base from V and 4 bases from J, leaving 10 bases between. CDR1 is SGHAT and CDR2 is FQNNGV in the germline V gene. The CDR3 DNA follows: TGTGCCAGCAGCTTAGGAGTAGGGGGAGAGACCCAGTACTTC. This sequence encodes CASSLGVGGETQYF.

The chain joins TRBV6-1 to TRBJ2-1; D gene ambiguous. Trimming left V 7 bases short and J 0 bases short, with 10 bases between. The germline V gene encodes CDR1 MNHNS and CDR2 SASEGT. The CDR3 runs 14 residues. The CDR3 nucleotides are TGTGCCAGCATCTACGGTGGCTCCTACAATGAGCAGTTCTTC. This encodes CASIYGGSYNEQFF.

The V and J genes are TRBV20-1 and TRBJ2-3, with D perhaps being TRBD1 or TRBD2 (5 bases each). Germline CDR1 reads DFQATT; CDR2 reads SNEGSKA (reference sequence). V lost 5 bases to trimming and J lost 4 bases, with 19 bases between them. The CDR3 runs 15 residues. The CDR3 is CSAAGTAPWSDTQYF. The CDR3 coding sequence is TGCAGTGCTGCAGGGACGGCACCATGGTCAGATACGCAGTATTTT.

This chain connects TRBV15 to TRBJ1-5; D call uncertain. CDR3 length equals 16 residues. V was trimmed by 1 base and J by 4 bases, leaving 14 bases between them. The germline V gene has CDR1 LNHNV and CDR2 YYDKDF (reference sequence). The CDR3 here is CATSRGFGEGNQPQHF. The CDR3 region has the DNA TGTGCCACCAGCAGAGGGTTCGGGGAAGGGAATCAGCCCCAGCATTTT. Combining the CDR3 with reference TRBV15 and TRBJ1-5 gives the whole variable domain DAMVIQNPRYQVTQFGKPVTLSCSQTLNHNVMYWYQQKSSQAPKLLFHYYDKDFNNEADTPDNFQSRRPNTSFCFLDIRSPGLGDTAMYLCATSRGFGEGNQPQHFGDGTRLSIL.

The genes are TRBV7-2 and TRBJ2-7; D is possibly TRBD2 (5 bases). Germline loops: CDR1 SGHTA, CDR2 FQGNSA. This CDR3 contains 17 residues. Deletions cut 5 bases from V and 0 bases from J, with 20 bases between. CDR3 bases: TGTGCCAGCAGCCTGCCTGAGATGGCGGGTCCCTCCTACGAGCAGTACTTC. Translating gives CASSLPEMAGPSYEQYF. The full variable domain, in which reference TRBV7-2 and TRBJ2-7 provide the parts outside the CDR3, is GAGVSQSPSNKVTEKGKDVELRCDPISGHTALYWYRQSLGQGLEFLIYFQGNSAPDKSGLPSDRFSAERTGGSVSTLTIQRTQQEDSAVYLCASSLPEMAGPSYEQYFGPGTRLTVT.

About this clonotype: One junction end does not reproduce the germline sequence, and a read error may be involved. The CDR3: CASSSGRGDTQYF. CDR3 coding DNA: TGTGCTAGCAGCTCGGGGAGGGGAGATACGCAGTATTTT. V gene TRBV7-7 combines with J gene TRBJ2-3; 7 nucleotides align to TRBD2. The CDR3 has 13 residues. Germline V gives CDR1 SSHAT, CDR2 FNYEAQ (reference sequence). The complete variable domain, with remaining parts taken from reference TRBV7-7 and TRBJ2-3, reads GAGVSQSPRYKVTKRGQDVTLRCDPISSHATLYWYQQALGQGPEFLTYFNYEAQPDKSGLPSDRFSAERPEGSISTLTIQRTEQRDSAMYRCASSSGRGDTQYFGPGTRLTVL.

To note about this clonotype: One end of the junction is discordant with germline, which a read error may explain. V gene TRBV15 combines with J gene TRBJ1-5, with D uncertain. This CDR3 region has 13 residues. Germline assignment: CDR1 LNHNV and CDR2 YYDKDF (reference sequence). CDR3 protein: CATSRAQPQPRHF. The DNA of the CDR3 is TGTGCCACCAGCAGAGCACAACCTCAGCCCCGGCATTTT.

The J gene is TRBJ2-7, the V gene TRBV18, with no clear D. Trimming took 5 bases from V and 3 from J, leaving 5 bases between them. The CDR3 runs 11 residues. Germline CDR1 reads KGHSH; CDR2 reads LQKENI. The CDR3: CASSSDYEQYF. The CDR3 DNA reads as TGTGCCAGCTCATCGGACTACGAGCAGTACTTC.

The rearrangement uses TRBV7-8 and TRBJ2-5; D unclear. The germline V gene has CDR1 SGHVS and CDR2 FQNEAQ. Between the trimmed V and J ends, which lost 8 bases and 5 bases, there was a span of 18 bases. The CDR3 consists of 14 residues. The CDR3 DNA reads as TGTGCCAGCCTGCCGCCTAGGGCGCGGGAGACCCAGTACTTC. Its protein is CASLPPRARETQYF.

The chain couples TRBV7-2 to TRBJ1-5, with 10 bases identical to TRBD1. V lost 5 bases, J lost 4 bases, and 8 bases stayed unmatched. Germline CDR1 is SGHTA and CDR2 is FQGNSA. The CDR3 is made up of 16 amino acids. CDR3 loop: CASSLQGGQGNQPQHF. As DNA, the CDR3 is TGTGCCAGCAGCCTTCAGGGGGGACAGGGGAATCAGCCCCAGCATTTT.

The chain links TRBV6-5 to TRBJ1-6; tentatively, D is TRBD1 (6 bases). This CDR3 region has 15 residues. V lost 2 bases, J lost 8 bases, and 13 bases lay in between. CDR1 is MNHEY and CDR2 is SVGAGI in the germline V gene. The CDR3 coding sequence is TGTGCCAGCAGTTACGGAGGCAGGGGTTATTCACCCCTCCACTTT. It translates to CASSYGGRGYSPLHF.

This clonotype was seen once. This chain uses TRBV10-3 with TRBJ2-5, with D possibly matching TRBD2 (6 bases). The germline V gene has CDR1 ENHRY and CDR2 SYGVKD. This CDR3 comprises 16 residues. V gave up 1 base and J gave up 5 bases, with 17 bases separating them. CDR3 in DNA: TGTGCCATCAGTGAGTTGGAGGGAGTAAGATCCGAGACCCAGTACTTC. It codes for CAISELEGVRSETQYF.

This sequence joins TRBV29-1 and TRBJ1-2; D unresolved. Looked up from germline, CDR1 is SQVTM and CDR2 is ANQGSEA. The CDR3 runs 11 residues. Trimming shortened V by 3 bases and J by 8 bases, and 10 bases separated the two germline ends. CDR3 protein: CSVDETGGYTF. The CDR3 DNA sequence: TGCAGCGTTGATGAGACGGGGGGCTACACCTTC.

The CDR3 reads CSARGDQGTSNQPQHF. The CDR3 DNA reads as TGCAGTGCTAGAGGCGACCAGGGAACTAGCAATCAGCCCCAGCATTTT. This chain connects TRBV20-1 to TRBJ1-5; a weak D match, TRBD1 (5 bases). V gave up 1 base and J gave up 0 bases, with 13 bases separating them. This CDR3 has 16 residues. Germline assignment: CDR1 DFQATT and CDR2 SNEGSKA (reference sequence).

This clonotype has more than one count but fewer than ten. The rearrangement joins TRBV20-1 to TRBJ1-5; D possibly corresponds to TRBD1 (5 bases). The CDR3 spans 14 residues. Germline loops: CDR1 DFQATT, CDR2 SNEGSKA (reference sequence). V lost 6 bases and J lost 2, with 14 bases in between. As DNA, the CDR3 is TGCAGTGCCAGTCCGGACATCCGCAATCAGCCCCAGCATTTT. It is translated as CSASPDIRNQPQHF.

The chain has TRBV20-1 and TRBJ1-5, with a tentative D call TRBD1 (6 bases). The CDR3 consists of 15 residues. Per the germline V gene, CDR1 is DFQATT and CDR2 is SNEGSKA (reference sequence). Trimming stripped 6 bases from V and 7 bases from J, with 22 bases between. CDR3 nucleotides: TGCAGTGCCCTACTCCCCGGGGGACACCGGCAGCCCCAGCATTTT. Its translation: CSALLPGGHRQPQHF.